This T cell receptor beta chain was retrieved from a study of radiotherapy plus CTLA-4 blockade in lung cancer. Germline CDR1 and CDR2: SGDLS and YYNGEE. With V trimmed by 6 bases and J by 3 bases, 8 bases remained unmatched. The CDR3 is made up of 15 amino acids. TCRdb keeps only in-frame clones here, not all; method: immunoSEQ multiplex PCR. This table has tens of thousands of clones, about 74% appearing once. Ipilimumab CTLA-4 blockade and focal radiation were given to patients with chemo-refractory metastatic non-small-cell lung cancer. This specimen consisted of peripheral blood, obtained from a patient treated with radiotherapy plus ipilimumab. The sequence derives from a human donor with non-small cell lung cancer whose response to radiotherapy plus ipilimumab could not be evaluated. This chain uses TRBV9 with TRBJ2-3; 9 bases align to TRBD2. The CDR3 DNA reads as TGTGCCAGCACCCGGCGGGGGGGGCCAACAGATACGCAGTATTTT. Amino acid sequence: CASTRRGGPTDTQYF.